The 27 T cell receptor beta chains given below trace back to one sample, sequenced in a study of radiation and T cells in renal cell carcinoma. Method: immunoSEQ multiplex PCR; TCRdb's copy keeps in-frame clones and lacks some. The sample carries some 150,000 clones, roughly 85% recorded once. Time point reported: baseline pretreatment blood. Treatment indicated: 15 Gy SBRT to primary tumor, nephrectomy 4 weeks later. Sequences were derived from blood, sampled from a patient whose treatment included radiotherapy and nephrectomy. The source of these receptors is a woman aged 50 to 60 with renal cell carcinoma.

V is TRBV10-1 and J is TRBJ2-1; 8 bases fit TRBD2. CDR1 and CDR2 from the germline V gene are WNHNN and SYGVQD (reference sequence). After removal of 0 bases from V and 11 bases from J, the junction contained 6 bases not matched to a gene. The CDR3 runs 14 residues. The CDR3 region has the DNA TGCGCCAGCAGTGAGTCAGAGCGGGGGTCAAAGCAGTTCTTC. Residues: CASSESERGSKQFF.

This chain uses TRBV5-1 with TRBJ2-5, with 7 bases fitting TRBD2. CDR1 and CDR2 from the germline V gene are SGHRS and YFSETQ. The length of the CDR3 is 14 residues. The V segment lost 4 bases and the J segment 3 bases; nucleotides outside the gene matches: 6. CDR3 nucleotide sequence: TGCGCCAGCAGCCCACGGGGAGGGGAAGAGACCCAGTACTTC. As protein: CASSPRGGEETQYF. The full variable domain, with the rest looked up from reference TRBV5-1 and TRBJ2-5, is KAGVTQTPRYLIKTRGQQVTLSCSPISGHRSVSWYQQTPGQGLQFLFEYFSETQRNKGNFPGRFSGRQFSNSRSEMNVSTLELGDSALYLCASSPRGGEETQYFGPGTRLLVL.

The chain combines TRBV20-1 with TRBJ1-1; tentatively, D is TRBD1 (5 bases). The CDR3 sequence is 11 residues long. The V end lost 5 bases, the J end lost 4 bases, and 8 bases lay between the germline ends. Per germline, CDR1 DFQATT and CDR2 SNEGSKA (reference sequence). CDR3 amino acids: CSAGTPTEAFF. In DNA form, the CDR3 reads TGCAGTGCTGGGACGCCCACTGAAGCTTTCTTT.

The CDR3 here is CASSLGAIHEKLFF. Here the CDR3 DNA reads TGTGCCAGCAGCTTGGGGGCCATTCACGAAAAACTGTTTTTT. The rearrangement uses TRBV9 and TRBJ1-4; D may be TRBD1 (6 bases). V gave up 4 bases and J gave up 8 bases, with 15 bases separating them. The CDR3 is made up of 14 amino acids. Germline lookup yields CDR1 SGDLS and CDR2 YYNGEE. Based on the CDR3 plus reference TRBV9 and TRBJ1-4, the full variable domain is DSGVTQTPKHLITATGQRVTLRCSPRSGDLSVYWYQQSLDQGLQFLIQYYNGEERAKGNILERFSAQQFPDLHSELNLSSLELGDSALYFCASSLGAIHEKLFFGSGTQLSVL.

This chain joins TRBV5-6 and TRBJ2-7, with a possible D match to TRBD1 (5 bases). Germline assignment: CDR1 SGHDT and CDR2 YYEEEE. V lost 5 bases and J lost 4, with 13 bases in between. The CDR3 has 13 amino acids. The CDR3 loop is CASSPQGQYEQYF. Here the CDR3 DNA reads TGTGCCAGCAGTCCTCAGGGTCAGTACGAGCAGTACTTC.

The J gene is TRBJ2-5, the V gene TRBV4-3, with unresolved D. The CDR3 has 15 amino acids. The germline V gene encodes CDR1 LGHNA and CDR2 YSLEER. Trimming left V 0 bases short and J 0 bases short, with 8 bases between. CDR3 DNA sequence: TGCGCCAGCAGCCAAGATACTGCGTACCAAGAGACCCAGTACTTC. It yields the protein CASSQDTAYQETQYF.

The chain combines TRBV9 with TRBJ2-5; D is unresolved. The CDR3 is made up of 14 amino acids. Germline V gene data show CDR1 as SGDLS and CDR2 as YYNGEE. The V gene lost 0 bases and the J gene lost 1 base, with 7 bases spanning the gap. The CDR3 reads CASSVASGQETQYF. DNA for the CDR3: TGTGCCAGCAGCGTAGCGTCGGGCCAAGAGACCCAGTACTTC. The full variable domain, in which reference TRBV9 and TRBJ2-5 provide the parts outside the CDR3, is DSGVTQTPKHLITATGQRVTLRCSPRSGDLSVYWYQQSLDQGLQFLIQYYNGEERAKGNILERFSAQQFPDLHSELNLSSLELGDSALYFCASSVASGQETQYFGPGTRLLVL.

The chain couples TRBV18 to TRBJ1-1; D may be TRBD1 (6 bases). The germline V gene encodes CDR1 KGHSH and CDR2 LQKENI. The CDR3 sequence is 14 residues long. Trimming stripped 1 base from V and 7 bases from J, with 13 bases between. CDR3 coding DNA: TGTGCCAGCTCACCACGACAGGCCGAGGGTGAAGCTTTCTTT. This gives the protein CASSPRQAEGEAFF.

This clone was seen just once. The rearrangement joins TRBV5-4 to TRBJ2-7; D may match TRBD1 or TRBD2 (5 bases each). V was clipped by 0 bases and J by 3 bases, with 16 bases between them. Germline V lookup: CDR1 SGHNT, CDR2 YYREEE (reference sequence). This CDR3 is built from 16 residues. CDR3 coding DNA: TGTGCCAGCAGCTTGGGCTCTTCCGGGACCGTCTACGAGCAGTACTTC. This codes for CASSLGSSGTVYEQYF.

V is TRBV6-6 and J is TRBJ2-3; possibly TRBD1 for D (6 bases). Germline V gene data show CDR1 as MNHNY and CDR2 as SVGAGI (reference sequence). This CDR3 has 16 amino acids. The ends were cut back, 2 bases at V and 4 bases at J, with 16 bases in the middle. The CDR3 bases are TGTGCCAGCAGTTACCTCCCCGGGACAAAATCAGATACGCAGTATTTT. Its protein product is CASSYLPGTKSDTQYF.

CDR3 in amino acids: CASSFQGATEAFF. The CDR3 DNA sequence: TGTGCCAGTAGTTTCCAGGGGGCCACTGAAGCTTTCTTT. The rearrangement uses TRBV19 and TRBJ1-1, with 8 nucleotides matching TRBD1. V lost 5 bases and J lost 4; bases outside the gene matches: 3. The germline CDR1 and CDR2 sequences are LNHDA and SQIVND (reference sequence). The CDR3 is 13 amino acids.

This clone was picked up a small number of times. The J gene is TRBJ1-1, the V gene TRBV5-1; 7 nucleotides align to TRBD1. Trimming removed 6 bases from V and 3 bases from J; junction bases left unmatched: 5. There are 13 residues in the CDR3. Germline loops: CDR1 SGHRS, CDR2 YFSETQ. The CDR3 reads CASTLTGDTEAFF. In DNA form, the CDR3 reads TGCGCCAGCACACTAACAGGGGACACTGAAGCTTTCTTT. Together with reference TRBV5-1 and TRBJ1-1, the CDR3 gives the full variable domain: KAGVTQTPRYLIKTRGQQVTLSCSPISGHRSVSWYQQTPGQGLQFLFEYFSETQRNKGNFPGRFSGRQFSNSRSEMNVSTLELGDSALYLCASTLTGDTEAFFGQGTRLTVV.

CDR3 DNA sequence: TGCGCCAGCAGTGAGTCAGGACCCATGAATCAGCCCCAGCATTTT. Translated: CASSESGPMNQPQHF. The J gene is TRBJ1-5, the V gene TRBV10-2; D is unresolved. The CDR3 covers 15 residues. Trimming cost V 0 bases and J 4 bases, with 10 bases left between them. Germline V lookup: CDR1 WSHSY, CDR2 SAAADI.

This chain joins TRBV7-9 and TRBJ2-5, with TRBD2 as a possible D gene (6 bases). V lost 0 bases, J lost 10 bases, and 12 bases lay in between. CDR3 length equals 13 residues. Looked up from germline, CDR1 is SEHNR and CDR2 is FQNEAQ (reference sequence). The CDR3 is CASSLAAPGGQYF. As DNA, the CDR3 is TGTGCCAGCAGCTTAGCGGCCCCCGGGGGCCAGTACTTC.

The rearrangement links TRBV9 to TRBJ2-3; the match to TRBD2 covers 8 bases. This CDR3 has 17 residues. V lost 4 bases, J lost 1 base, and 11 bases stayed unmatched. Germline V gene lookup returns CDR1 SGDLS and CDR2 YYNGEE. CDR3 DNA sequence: TGTGCCAGCAGCTCCACTAGCGGAGGGCGTGGCACAGATACGCAGTATTTT. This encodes CASSSTSGGRGTDTQYF.

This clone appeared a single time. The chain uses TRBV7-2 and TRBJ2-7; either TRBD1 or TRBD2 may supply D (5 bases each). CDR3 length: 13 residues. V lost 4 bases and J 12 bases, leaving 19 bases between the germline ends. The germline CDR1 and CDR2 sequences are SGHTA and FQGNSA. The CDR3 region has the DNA TGTGCCAGCAGCTCTCCGCCGGGACCCTCGTTGTACTTC. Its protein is CASSSPPGPSLYF. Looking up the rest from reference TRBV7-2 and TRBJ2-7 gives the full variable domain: GAGVSQSPSNKVTEKGKDVELRCDPISGHTALYWYRQSLGQGLEFLIYFQGNSAPDKSGLPSDRFSAERTGGSVSTLTIQRTQQEDSAVYLCASSSPPGPSLYFGPGTRLTVT.

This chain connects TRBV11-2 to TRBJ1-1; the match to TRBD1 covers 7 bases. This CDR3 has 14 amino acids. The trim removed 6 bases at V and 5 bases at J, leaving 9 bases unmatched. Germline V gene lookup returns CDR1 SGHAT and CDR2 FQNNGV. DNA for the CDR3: TGTGCCAGCAGTTTGACAGGGCGAGGGACTGAAGCTTTCTTT. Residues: CASSLTGRGTEAFF.

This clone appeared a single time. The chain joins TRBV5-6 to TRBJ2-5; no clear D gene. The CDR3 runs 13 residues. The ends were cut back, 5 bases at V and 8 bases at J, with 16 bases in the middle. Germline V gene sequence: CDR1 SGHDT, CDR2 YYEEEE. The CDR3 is CASRRTAQSTQYF. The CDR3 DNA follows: TGTGCCAGCAGACGGACGGCCCAGAGCACCCAGTACTTC.

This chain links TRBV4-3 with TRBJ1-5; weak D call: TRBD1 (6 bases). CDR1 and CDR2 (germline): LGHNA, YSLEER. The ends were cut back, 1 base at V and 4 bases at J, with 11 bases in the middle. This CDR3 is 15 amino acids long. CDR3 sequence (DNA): TGCGCCAGCAGCCAAGTCCCCGACAGGAATCAGCCCCAGCATTTT. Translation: CASSQVPDRNQPQHF.

The CDR3 nucleotides read TGTGCCAGCAGCTTAGGAACTACAAATGAGCAGTTCTTC. This translates into CASSLGTTNEQFF. V is TRBV11-2 and J is TRBJ2-1; no definite D call. This CDR3 comprises 13 residues. Germline CDR1 and CDR2: SGHAT and FQNNGV. V was cut by 1 base and J by 7 bases, with 8 bases left in between.

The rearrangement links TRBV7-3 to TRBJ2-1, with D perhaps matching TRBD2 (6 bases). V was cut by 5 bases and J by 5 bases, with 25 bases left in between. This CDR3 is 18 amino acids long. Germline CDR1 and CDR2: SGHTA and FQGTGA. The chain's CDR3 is CASSDTSGLNRTDNEQFF. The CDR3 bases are TGTGCCAGCAGCGATACCTCGGGACTTAATCGGACGGACAATGAGCAGTTCTTC. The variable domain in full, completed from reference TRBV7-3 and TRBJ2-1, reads GAGVSQTPSNKVTEKGKYVELRCDPISGHTALYWYRQSLGQGPEFLIYFQGTGAADDSGLPNDRFFAVRPEGSVSTLKIQRTERGDSAVYLCASSDTSGLNRTDNEQFFGPGTRLTVL.

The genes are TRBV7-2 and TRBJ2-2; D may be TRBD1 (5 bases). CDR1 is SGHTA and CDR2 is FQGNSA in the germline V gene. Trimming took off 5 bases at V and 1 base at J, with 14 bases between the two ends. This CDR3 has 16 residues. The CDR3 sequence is CASSPEQALNTGELFF. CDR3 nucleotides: TGTGCCAGCAGCCCCGAACAGGCCTTGAACACCGGGGAGCTGTTTTTT.

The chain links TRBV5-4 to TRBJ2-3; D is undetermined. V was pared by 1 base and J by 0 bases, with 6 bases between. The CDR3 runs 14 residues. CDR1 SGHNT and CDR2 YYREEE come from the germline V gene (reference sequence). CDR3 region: CASSLYSSTDTQYF. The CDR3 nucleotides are TGTGCCAGCAGCTTGTACAGTAGCACAGATACGCAGTATTTT.

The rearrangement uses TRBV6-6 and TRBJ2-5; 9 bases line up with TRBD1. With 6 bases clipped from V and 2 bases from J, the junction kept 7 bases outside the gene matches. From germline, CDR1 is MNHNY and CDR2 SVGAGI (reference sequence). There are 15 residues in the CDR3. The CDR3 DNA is TGTGCCAGCAGCTCCCCCGGGACAGGGCAAGAGACCCAGTACTTC. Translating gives CASSSPGTGQETQYF.

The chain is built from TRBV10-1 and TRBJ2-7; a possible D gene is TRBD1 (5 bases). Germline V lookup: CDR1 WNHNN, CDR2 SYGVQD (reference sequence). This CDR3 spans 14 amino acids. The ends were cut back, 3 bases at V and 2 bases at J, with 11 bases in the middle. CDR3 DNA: TGCGCCAGCAGTGAATATATGGGGCCCTACGAGCAGTACTTC. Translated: CASSEYMGPYEQYF.

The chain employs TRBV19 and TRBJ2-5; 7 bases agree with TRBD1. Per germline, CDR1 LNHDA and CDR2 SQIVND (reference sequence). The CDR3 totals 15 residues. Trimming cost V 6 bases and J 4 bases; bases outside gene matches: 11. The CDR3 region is CASRSDRVGRETQYF. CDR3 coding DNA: TGTGCCAGTAGGTCAGACAGGGTAGGACGAGAGACCCAGTACTTC.

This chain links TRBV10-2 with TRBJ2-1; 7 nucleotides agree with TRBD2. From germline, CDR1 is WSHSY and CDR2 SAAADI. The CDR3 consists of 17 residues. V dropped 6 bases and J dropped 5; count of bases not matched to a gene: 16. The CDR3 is CASRGITASGEHNEQFF. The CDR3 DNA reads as TGCGCCAGCAGAGGAATTACCGCTAGCGGAGAACACAATGAGCAGTTCTTC.